This TCR beta chain was recorded in a study of T cell clones after liver transplantation. Across the whole study: A pre-transplant mixed lymphocyte reaction with TCRbeta sequencing defined graft-donor-reactive clones followed in post-transplant blood. Patients counted as tolerant after at least one year off all immunosuppression, enzymes not exceeding twice normal.

The V gene's germline CDR1 is SEHNR and CDR2 FQNEAQ (reference sequence). The V segment lost 5 bases and the J segment 11 bases; nucleotides outside the gene matches: 11. This CDR3 has 13 amino acids. TCRdb's table, derived via immunoSEQ multiplex PCR, lists solely in-frame clones and lacks some. The sample records 45,000 to 60,000 clones, 70% to 90% being singletons. The sequence was collected from a human patient who received a liver transplant. The T cells may come from the graft donor. The chain employs TRBV7-9 and TRBJ1-1; 7 positions match TRBD1. Specimen: CD8+ T cells from blood, collected 12 months after liver transplant. CDR3 bases: TGTGCCAGCAGCCCTGCCCTACAGGGGAGGGCTTTCTTT. It encodes CASSPALQGRAFF.